These 7 T cell receptor beta chains were all obtained from the same sample, sequenced in a study of blood T cell repertoires in COVID-19. The protocol was immunoSEQ multiplex PCR, while the TCRdb copy is restricted to in-frame clones and leaves out a portion. The sample contains 45,000 to 65,000 clones, 65% to 85% of which appear only once. The sample was peripheral blood. Receptors originate from a man between 65 and 80 years old with active or convalescent COVID-19.

V gene TRBV4-1 combines with J gene TRBJ2-5; D possibly corresponds to TRBD1 (5 bases). Germline CDR1 reads MGHRA; CDR2 reads YSYEKL. V lost 1 base to trimming and J lost 5 bases, with 11 bases between them. The length of the CDR3 is 14 residues. The CDR3 region is CASSQGAGLETQYF. The CDR3 DNA reads TGCGCCAGCAGCCAAGGGGCAGGGTTGGAGACCCAGTACTTC.

The chain links TRBV18 to TRBJ1-4; D call uncertain. V lost 2 bases, J lost 7 bases, and 17 bases lay in between. The germline V gene encodes CDR1 KGHSH and CDR2 LQKENI. This CDR3 is built from 16 residues. The CDR3 here is CASSPSIREGGEKLFF. The CDR3 DNA reads TGTGCCAGCTCACCAAGTATCCGGGAGGGCGGTGAAAAACTGTTTTTT.

This sequence joins TRBV18 and TRBJ2-1; D might be TRBD2 (5 bases). Trimming removed 2 bases at V and 6 bases at J, with 11 bases between. Germline CDR1 is KGHSH and CDR2 is LQKENI. This CDR3 comprises 14 residues. CDR3 DNA sequence: TGTGCCAGCTCACCAACTCTAGGGAGCAATGAGCAGTTCTTC. Encoded protein: CASSPTLGSNEQFF.

This clone was seen only a few times. The chain uses TRBV5-1 and TRBJ1-6, with 7 bases matching TRBD1. The trim removed 4 bases at V and 6 bases at J, leaving 10 bases unmatched. The CDR3 length is 16 residues. Germline V gene lookup returns CDR1 SGHRS and CDR2 YFSETQ. The CDR3 loop is CASSLLQQGSNSPLHF. In DNA form, the CDR3 reads TGCGCCAGCAGCCTACTCCAACAGGGGTCTAATTCACCCCTCCACTTT.

The chain uses TRBV9 and TRBJ2-7; 8 nucleotides align to TRBD1. The length of the CDR3 is 13 residues. From germline, CDR1 is SGDLS and CDR2 YYNGEE. With 3 bases clipped from V and 5 bases from J, the junction kept 4 bases outside the gene matches. The CDR3: CASSARQGNEQYF. CDR3 sequence (DNA): TGTGCCAGCAGCGCTAGACAGGGGAACGAGCAGTACTTC.

The chain carries TRBV3-1 (or the pseudogene TRBV3-2) and TRBJ2-7; D is possibly TRBD2 (5 bases). V was trimmed by 7 bases and J by 8 bases, leaving 21 bases between them. The CDR3 runs to 14 residues. Germline CDR1 reads LGHDT; CDR2 reads YNNKEL (reference sequence). The CDR3 loop is CASKSRASKKKQYF. CDR3 sequence (DNA): TGTGCCAGCAAGTCGCGGGCGTCAAAAAAGAAGCAGTACTTC.

This clone showed up just a few times. The chain employs TRBV12-5 and TRBJ2-1; 8 bases align to TRBD1. V shed 3 bases, J shed 9 bases, and the junction held 10 bases outside the gene matches. Looked up from germline, CDR1 is LGHNT and CDR2 is FRNRAP. The CDR3 covers 15 residues. The CDR3 DNA reads TGTGCTAGTGGTTTTGACGGGACAGGTGCGACTGAGCAGTTCTTC. This translates into CASGFDGTGATEQFF.